These 23 T cell receptor beta chains were sequenced from one sample in a study of cytomegalovirus exposure and HLA in healthy donors. It was with 60 Vbeta and 13 Jbeta primers that the PCR ran. Sequenced by immunoSEQ multiplex PCR; TCRdb stores in-frame clones only, minus some. In the table there are approximately 120,000 clones, approximately 85% of which are singletons. The sequenced sample consisted of PBMCs. Receptors were obtained from a woman in her twenties or thirties in good health and CMV-seropositive.

This rearrangement joins TRBV28 to TRBJ1-1, with D possibly matching TRBD1 (5 bases). Trimming shortened V by 6 bases and J by 3 bases, and 17 bases separated the two germline ends. The germline gives CDR1 MDHEN, CDR2 SYDVKM. This CDR3 has 15 residues. The CDR3 sequence is CASRGTASGDTEAFF. The CDR3 bases are TGTGCCAGCAGAGGGACCGCCTCGGGGGACACTGAAGCTTTCTTT.

This chain connects TRBV28 to TRBJ2-7; the D gene is possibly TRBD1 (5 bases). Per the germline V gene, CDR1 is MDHEN and CDR2 is SYDVKM. V dropped 3 bases and J dropped 0 bases, with 12 bases sitting between them. There are 15 residues in the CDR3. This CDR3 is CASSFWAGPSYEQYF. CDR3 nucleotides: TGTGCCAGCAGTTTTTGGGCAGGGCCCTCCTACGAGCAGTACTTC.

The chain employs TRBV6-6 and TRBJ1-5, with D possibly matching TRBD1 (6 bases). Germline-derived CDR1 and CDR2 are MNHNY and SVGAGI (reference sequence). CDR3 length: 15 residues. The germline V and J ends were trimmed by 2 bases and 7 bases, with 15 bases remaining between them. The CDR3: CASSYLGTGGQPQHF. For the CDR3, the DNA is TGTGCCAGCAGTTACCTAGGGACGGGGGGCCAGCCCCAGCATTTT.

The CDR3 region is CAISGTGAYEQYF. CDR3 nucleotide sequence: TGTGCCATCAGCGGGACAGGGGCTTACGAGCAGTACTTC. The rearrangement links TRBV10-3 to TRBJ2-7; 10 bases map to TRBD1. Germline trimming cut 6 bases from V and 4 bases from J; bases unmatched to any gene: 3. Looked up from germline, CDR1 is ENHRY and CDR2 is SYGVKD. This CDR3 spans 13 amino acids.

This clone was found a few times. This rearrangement joins TRBV5-1 to TRBJ1-1; D is perhaps TRBD1 (5 bases). Between the trimmed V and J ends, which lost 4 bases and 0 bases, there was a span of 19 bases. This CDR3 spans 17 amino acids. Germline V gene lookup returns CDR1 SGHRS and CDR2 YFSETQ. This CDR3 reads CASSPRDPRGMNTEAFF. In nucleotides, the CDR3 is TGCGCCAGCAGCCCCCGGGACCCACGGGGGATGAACACTGAAGCTTTCTTT.

This clone has more than one count but fewer than ten. The V call is TRBV9, the J call TRBJ2-7, with 8 bases lining up with TRBD2. The V gene end was trimmed by 1 base and the J gene end by 5 bases; junction bases not matched to a gene: 8. Looked up from germline, CDR1 is SGDLS and CDR2 is YYNGEE. This CDR3 region has 15 residues. The CDR3 region has the DNA TGTGCCAGCAGCGTAAATCCGGGGGGGGCTGACGAGCAGTACTTC. Its protein is CASSVNPGGADEQYF.

The chain uses TRBV6-1 and TRBJ1-2; a weak D match, TRBD1 (6 bases). V was pared by 6 bases and J by 6 bases, with 11 bases between. Germline CDR1 is MNHNS and CDR2 is SASEGT. This CDR3 is built from 12 residues. In nucleotides, the CDR3 is TGTGCCAGCAGCCCGACAGGACATGGCTACACCTTC. It translates to CASSPTGHGYTF.

This chain uses TRBV29-1 with TRBJ2-4; D is unresolved. CDR1 and CDR2 (germline): SQVTM, ANQGSEA. There are 15 residues in the CDR3. Trimming stripped 0 bases from V and 0 bases from J, with 9 bases between. The CDR3 reads CSVEDSYRAKNIQYF. In nucleotides, the CDR3 is TGCAGCGTTGAAGATTCCTACAGAGCCAAAAACATTCAGTACTTC.

The rearrangement joins TRBV7-9 to TRBJ1-1; the D is unclear. The germline V gene encodes CDR1 SEHNR and CDR2 FQNEAQ (reference sequence). There are 11 residues in the CDR3. The V end lost 5 bases, the J end lost 7 bases, and 8 bases lay between the germline ends. The CDR3: CASSGGGEAFF. The CDR3 DNA is TGTGCCAGCAGCGGAGGTGGTGAAGCTTTCTTT.

The chain recombines TRBV30 with TRBJ1-2, with D unclear. The CDR3 length is 13 residues. Germline V CDR1 and CDR2: GTSNPN, SVGIG (reference sequence). V was clipped by 1 base and J by 4 bases, with 10 bases between them. The CDR3 DNA reads TGTGCCTGGAGTGGGTCTACTGGCTATGGCTACACCTTC. Protein: CAWSGSTGYGYTF. Using reference TRBV30 and TRBJ1-2 for the parts outside the CDR3, the full variable domain is SQTIHQWPATLVQPVGSPLSLECTVEGTSNPNLYWYRQAAGRGLQLLFYSVGIGQISSEVPQNLSASRPQDRQFILSSKKLLLSDSGFYLCAWSGSTGYGYTFGSGTRLTVV.

As regards this clone: Additional DNA sequences in this sample encode the identical CDR3. V usage is TRBV5-1 and J usage is TRBJ2-5; TRBD2 matches at 7 bases. This CDR3 is 14 amino acids long. CDR1 and CDR2 from the germline V gene are SGHRS and YFSETQ. V lost 4 bases, J lost 2 bases, and 5 bases stayed unmatched. The CDR3 DNA is TGCGCCAGCAGCAGCGGGACCCCTCAAGAGACCCAGTACTTC. Translation: CASSSGTPQETQYF.

The V and J genes are TRBV28 and TRBJ1-3; weak D call: TRBD1 (6 bases). V lost 3 bases to trimming and J lost 0 bases, with 27 bases between them. This CDR3 spans 21 amino acids. The germline gives CDR1 MDHEN, CDR2 SYDVKM. The CDR3 region has the DNA TGTGCCAGCAGTTTTAGGGGGTTAGCCCTAGTAGAAGGGTTCTCTGGAAACACCATATATTTT. Translation: CASSFRGLALVEGFSGNTIYF. The full variable domain, in which reference TRBV28 and TRBJ1-3 provide the parts outside the CDR3, is DVKVTQSSRYLVKRTGEKVFLECVQDMDHENMFWYRQDPGLGLRLIYFSYDVKMKEKGDIPEGYSVSREKKERFSLILESASTNQTSMYLCASSFRGLALVEGFSGNTIYFGEGSWLTVV.

V and J are TRBV28 and TRBJ1-1; D is undetermined. Trimming removed 4 bases at V and 7 bases at J, with 13 bases between. There are 13 residues in the CDR3. Per the germline V gene, CDR1 is MDHEN and CDR2 is SYDVKM. This chain's CDR3 is CASSYYYHGEAFF. CDR3 DNA: TGTGCCAGCAGTTATTACTACCACGGTGAAGCTTTCTTT.

This clone has a handful of counts. Compared with germline, one end of the junction differs, possibly owing to a read error. This same CDR3 is encoded by further DNA sequences in the sample. The rearrangement joins TRBV5-1 to TRBJ2-7; TRBD2 is a possible D gene (5 bases). This CDR3 is built from 16 residues. Germline CDR1 is SGHRS and CDR2 is YFSETQ. The CDR3 DNA sequence: TGTGCCAGCAGCGATCCGGACTTGCCTGGGGACTACGAGCAGTACTTC. Translation: CASSDPDLPGDYEQYF. Full variable domain (rest looked up from reference TRBV5-1 and TRBJ2-7): KAGVTQTPRYLIKTRGQQVTLSCSPISGHRSVSWYQQTPGQGLQFLFEYFSETQRNKGNFPGRFSGRQFSNSRSEMNVSTLELGDSALYLCASSDPDLPGDYEQYFGPGTRLTVT.

This clone was counted once. The V call is TRBV5-1, the J call TRBJ1-4; the D gene is possibly TRBD1 (5 bases). This CDR3 has 16 residues. Per the germline V gene, CDR1 is SGHRS and CDR2 is YFSETQ. The V and J ends lost 1 base and 0 bases respectively, with 10 bases between them. The CDR3 DNA sequence: TGCGCCAGCAGCTTGTGGGGGACTGCAACTAATGAAAAACTGTTTTTT. This gives the protein CASSLWGTATNEKLFF.

The chain has TRBV18 and TRBJ2-1; possible D gene TRBD2, 6 bases. Germline V gives CDR1 KGHSH, CDR2 LQKENI. CDR3 length: 15 amino acids. Deletions cut 4 bases from V and 6 bases from J, with 16 bases between. CDR3 sequence reads: CASSRLPAGINEQFF. CDR3 nucleotides: TGTGCCAGCTCACGACTGCCAGCGGGCATCAATGAGCAGTTCTTC.

This chain joins TRBV7-3 and TRBJ2-2, with 8 bases aligning to TRBD2. This CDR3 contains 13 residues. The V and J ends lost 4 bases and 8 bases, in that order; junction bases with no gene match: 3. Germline V gene sequence: CDR1 SGHTA, CDR2 FQGTGA. Written as DNA, the CDR3 is TGTGCCAGCAGCTCCCGACTAGCGGGGGAGCTGTTTTTT. Protein sequence: CASSSRLAGELFF.

The chain combines TRBV10-3 with TRBJ1-2; no firm D call. The germline V gene has CDR1 ENHRY and CDR2 SYGVKD. The CDR3 totals 12 residues. V gave up 2 bases and J gave up 7 bases, with 8 bases separating them. CDR3 in amino acids: CAISERIAGYTF. The CDR3 region has the DNA TGTGCCATCAGTGAGAGGATAGCTGGCTACACCTTC.

This clone came up once. V gene TRBV15 combines with J gene TRBJ1-2; D perhaps matches TRBD1 (5 bases). The CDR3 is 14 residues long. V gave up 0 bases and J gave up 3 bases, with 8 bases separating them. CDR1 LNHNV and CDR2 YYDKDF come from the germline V gene (reference sequence). The CDR3 spells CATSRDTGDYGYTF. The CDR3 DNA reads as TGTGCCACCAGCAGAGATACGGGGGACTATGGCTACACCTTC.

The CDR3: CAISDPLGRGTEAFF. CDR3 nucleotides: TGTGCCATCAGTGACCCGTTGGGGCGAGGCACTGAAGCTTTCTTT. The chain links TRBV10-3 to TRBJ1-1; the D gene is possibly TRBD1 (5 bases). Germline values: CDR1 ENHRY, CDR2 SYGVKD. The V gene lost 3 bases and the J gene lost 4 bases, with 15 bases spanning the gap. CDR3 length: 15 amino acids.

This clone was counted once. This rearrangement joins TRBV7-3 to TRBJ2-7; 8 bases match TRBD2. Unmatched junction bases numbered 5, after V lost 1 base and J lost 6 bases. Germline V gene data show CDR1 as SGHTA and CDR2 as FQGTGA. The CDR3 runs 14 residues. The CDR3 coding sequence is TGTGCCAGCAGCTTAAGCGGGGGGACCTCCGAGCAGTACTTC. It specifies CASSLSGGTSEQYF.

This clone was seen a few times. The J gene is TRBJ2-7, the V gene TRBV7-3; the D gene is possibly TRBD2 (5 bases). CDR1 and CDR2 from the germline V gene are SGHTA and FQGTGA. The CDR3 spans 16 residues. Trimming removed 4 bases at V and 0 bases at J, with 16 bases between. The CDR3 DNA is TGTGCCAGCAGCTCCACACCGACTACAAGCTCCTACGAGCAGTACTTC. Translating gives CASSSTPTTSSYEQYF.

The chain is built from TRBV9 and TRBJ2-1; D not resolved. CDR1 and CDR2 from the germline V gene are SGDLS and YYNGEE. V gave up 3 bases and J gave up 1 base, with 11 bases separating them. This CDR3 has 15 residues. CDR3 residues: CASSAFTASYNEQFF. For the CDR3, the DNA is TGTGCCAGCAGCGCATTTACTGCGTCCTACAATGAGCAGTTCTTC.